These 9 T cell receptor beta chains originate from one sample sequenced in a study of yellow fever vaccine responses in identical twins. Using its own MiXCR run on the RT-PCR reads, TCRdb lists one record per CDR3 protein. The profile shows about 17,000 distinct CDR3 sequences, approximately 68% of them singletons. The sequencing used T cells from blood (PBMCs), unsorted or a sorted subset (not recorded which), collected before or after yellow fever vaccination (not recorded which). The source of these receptors is a woman aged 18-35 years who received the yellow fever vaccine.

The genes are TRBV7-3 and TRBJ2-3; D ambiguous. CDR3 length: 16 amino acids. Germline loops: CDR1 SGHTA, CDR2 FQGTGA. Trimming pared 5 bases from V and 4 bases from J, leaving 19 bases between. The CDR3 sequence: CASSPGGITESDTQYF. The CDR3 coding sequence is TGTGCCAGCAGCCCCGGTGGCATAACCGAATCAGATACGCAGTATTTT.

The chain employs TRBV11-3 and TRBJ1-2, with a possible D match to TRBD1 (5 bases). V dropped 7 bases and J dropped 6 bases, with 15 bases sitting between them. This CDR3 contains 13 residues. In germline, CDR1 is SGHNT, CDR2 YENEEA. The CDR3 region has the DNA TGTGCCAGCACCCTAGGAGGGGTCCATGGCTACACCTTC. Its protein is CASTLGGVHGYTF.

This clonotype was observed a handful of times. The chain combines TRBV7-9 with TRBJ2-7, with D tentatively TRBD1 (6 bases). Germline CDR1 and CDR2: SEHNR and FQNEAQ (reference sequence). Trimming took 7 bases from V and 2 from J, leaving 12 bases between them. CDR3 length equals 13 residues. In DNA, the CDR3 is TGTGCCAGCAACCCACAGGGCACCTACGAGCAGTACTTC. Translation: CASNPQGTYEQYF.

This clonotype was seen a handful of times. This chain links TRBV2 with TRBJ1-2; D gene ambiguous. The CDR3 has 13 amino acids. From germline, CDR1 is SNHLY and CDR2 FYNNEI. Trimming removed 6 bases at V and 2 bases at J, with 10 bases between. Here the CDR3 reads CASRVKGNYGYTF. CDR3 bases: TGTGCCAGCAGAGTTAAGGGAAACTATGGCTACACCTTC.

The rearrangement uses TRBV28 and TRBJ2-7, with D hard to call. CDR1 and CDR2 from the germline V gene are MDHEN and SYDVKM. V was shortened by 1 base and J by 7 bases, with 8 bases between the two germline ends. The CDR3 contains 12 residues. The CDR3 nucleotides are TGTGCCAGCAGTTTATCGATGGGGGAGCAGTACGTC. This gives the protein CASSLSMGEQYV.

The rearrangement uses TRBV11-2 and TRBJ2-1; a weak D match, TRBD2 (5 bases). Germline V gives CDR1 SGHAT, CDR2 FQNNGV. The length of the CDR3 is 15 residues. Trimming left V 5 bases short and J 4 bases short, with 15 bases between. CDR3 amino acids: CASSRGRTPYNEQFF. CDR3 sequence (DNA): TGTGCCAGCAGCCGAGGTCGGACTCCATACAATGAGCAGTTCTTC.

A few counts support this clonotype. The V call is TRBV5-1, the J call TRBJ2-1, with unresolved D. Germline loops: CDR1 SGHRS, CDR2 YFSETQ. Trimming took off 2 bases at V and 7 bases at J, with 16 bases between the two ends. CDR3 length equals 15 residues. The DNA of the CDR3 is TGCGCCAGCAGCTTAAAACTACCTTTTTGGAATGAGCAGTTCTTC. Translated: CASSLKLPFWNEQFF.

The genes are TRBV2 and TRBJ1-4; D call uncertain. Germline V gene data show CDR1 as SNHLY and CDR2 as FYNNEI. CDR3 size: 14 residues. The V and J ends lost 1 base and 8 bases respectively, with 11 bases between them. The CDR3: CASSEETQVEKLFF. The CDR3 DNA follows: TGTGCCAGCAGTGAAGAGACTCAAGTCGAAAAACTGTTTTTT.

V and J are TRBV5-5 and TRBJ2-1; D is unresolved. This CDR3 is 15 amino acids long. The germline gives CDR1 SGHKS, CDR2 YYEKEE (reference sequence). V lost 4 bases, J lost 0 bases, and 11 bases lay in between. The chain's CDR3 is CASSPWGSSYNEQFF. DNA of the CDR3: TGTGCCAGCAGCCCTTGGGGAAGCTCCTACAATGAGCAGTTCTTC.